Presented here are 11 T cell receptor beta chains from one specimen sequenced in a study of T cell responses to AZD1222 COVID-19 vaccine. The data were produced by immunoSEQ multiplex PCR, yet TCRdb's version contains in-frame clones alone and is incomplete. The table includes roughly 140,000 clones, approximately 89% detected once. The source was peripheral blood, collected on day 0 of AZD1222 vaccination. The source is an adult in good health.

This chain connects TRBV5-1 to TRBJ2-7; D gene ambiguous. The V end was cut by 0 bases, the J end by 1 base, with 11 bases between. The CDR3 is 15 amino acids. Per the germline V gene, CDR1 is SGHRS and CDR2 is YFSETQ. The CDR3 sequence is CASSLEPASSYEQYF. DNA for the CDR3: TGCGCCAGCAGCTTGGAACCAGCGTCATCCTACGAGCAGTACTTC. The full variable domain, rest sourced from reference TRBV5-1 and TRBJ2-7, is KAGVTQTPRYLIKTRGQQVTLSCSPISGHRSVSWYQQTPGQGLQFLFEYFSETQRNKGNFPGRFSGRQFSNSRSEMNVSTLELGDSALYLCASSLEPASSYEQYFGPGTRLTVT.

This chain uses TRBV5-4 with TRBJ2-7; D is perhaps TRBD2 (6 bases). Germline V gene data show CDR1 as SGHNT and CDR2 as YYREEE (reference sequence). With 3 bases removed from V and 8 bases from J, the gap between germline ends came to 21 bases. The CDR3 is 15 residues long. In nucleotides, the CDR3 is TGTGCCAGCAGCTCAACAGGACTACTAATAGATAAGCAGTACTTC. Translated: CASSSTGLLIDKQYF.

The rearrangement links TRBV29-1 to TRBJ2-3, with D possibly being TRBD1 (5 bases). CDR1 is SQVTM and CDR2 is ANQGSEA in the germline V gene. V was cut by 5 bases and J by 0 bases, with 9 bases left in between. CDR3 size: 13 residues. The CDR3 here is CSVRTGSTDTQYF. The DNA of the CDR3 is TGCAGCGTTCGCACAGGTAGCACAGATACGCAGTATTTT.

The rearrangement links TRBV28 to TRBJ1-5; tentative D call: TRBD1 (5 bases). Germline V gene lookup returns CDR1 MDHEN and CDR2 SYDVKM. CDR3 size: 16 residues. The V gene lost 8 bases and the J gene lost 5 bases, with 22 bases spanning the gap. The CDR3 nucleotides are TGTGCCAGCTTCACCGGCGGGGGAGGTCATTATCAGCCCCAGCATTTT. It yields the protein CASFTGGGGHYQPQHF. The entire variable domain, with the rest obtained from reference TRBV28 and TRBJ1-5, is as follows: DVKVTQSSRYLVKRTGEKVFLECVQDMDHENMFWYRQDPGLGLRLIYFSYDVKMKEKGDIPEGYSVSREKKERFSLILESASTNQTSMYLCASFTGGGGHYQPQHFGDGTRLSIL.

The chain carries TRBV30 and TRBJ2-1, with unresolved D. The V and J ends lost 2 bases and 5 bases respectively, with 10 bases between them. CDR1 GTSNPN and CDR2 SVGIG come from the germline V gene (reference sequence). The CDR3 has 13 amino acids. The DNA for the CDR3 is TGTGCCTGGAGTTCCCGGACCGACAATGAGCAGTTCTTC. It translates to CAWSSRTDNEQFF. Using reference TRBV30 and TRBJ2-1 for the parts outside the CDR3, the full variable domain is SQTIHQWPATLVQPVGSPLSLECTVEGTSNPNLYWYRQAAGRGLQLLFYSVGIGQISSEVPQNLSASRPQDRQFILSSKKLLLSDSGFYLCAWSSRTDNEQFFGPGTRLTVL.

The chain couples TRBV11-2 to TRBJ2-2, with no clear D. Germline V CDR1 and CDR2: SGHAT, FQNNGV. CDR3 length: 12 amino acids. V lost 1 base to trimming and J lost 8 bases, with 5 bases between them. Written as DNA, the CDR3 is TGTGCCAGCAGCTTAGGGGTTGGGGAGCTGTTTTTT. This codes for CASSLGVGELFF.

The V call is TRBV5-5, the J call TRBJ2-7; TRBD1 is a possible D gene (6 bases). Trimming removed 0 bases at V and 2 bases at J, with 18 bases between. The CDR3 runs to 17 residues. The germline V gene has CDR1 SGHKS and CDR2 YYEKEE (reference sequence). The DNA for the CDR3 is TGTGCCAGCAGCTTGGTCGGCGGACAGAATAAAGCCTACGAGCAGTACTTC. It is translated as CASSLVGGQNKAYEQYF.

The CDR3 reads CASSPQGMAYEQYF. CDR3 coding DNA: TGTGCCAGCAGCCCACAGGGAATGGCCTACGAGCAGTACTTC. The V gene is TRBV7-2, the J gene TRBJ2-7; D might be TRBD1 (6 bases). Per germline, CDR1 SGHTA and CDR2 FQGNSA. V was clipped by 5 bases and J by 2 bases, with 13 bases between them. The CDR3 consists of 14 residues.

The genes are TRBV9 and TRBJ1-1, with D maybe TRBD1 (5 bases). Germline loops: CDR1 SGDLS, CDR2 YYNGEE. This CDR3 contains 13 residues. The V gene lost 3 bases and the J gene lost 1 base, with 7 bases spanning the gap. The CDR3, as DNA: TGTGCCAGCAGCGGACAGCCGAACACTGAAGCTTTCTTT. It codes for CASSGQPNTEAFF.

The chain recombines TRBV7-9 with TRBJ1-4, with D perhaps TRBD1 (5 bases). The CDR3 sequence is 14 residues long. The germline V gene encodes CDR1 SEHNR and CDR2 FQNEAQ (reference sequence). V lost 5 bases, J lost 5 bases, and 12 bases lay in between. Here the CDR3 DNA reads TGTGCCAGCAGCCCTAGGGACGGGAATGAAAAACTGTTTTTT. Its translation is CASSPRDGNEKLFF.

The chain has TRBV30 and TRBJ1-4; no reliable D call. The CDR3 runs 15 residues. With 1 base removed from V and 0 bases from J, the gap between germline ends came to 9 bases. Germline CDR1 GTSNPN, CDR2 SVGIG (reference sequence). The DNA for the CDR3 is TGTGCCTGGAGTGGCGCCAGGTCAACTAATGAAAAACTGTTTTTT. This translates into CAWSGARSTNEKLFF. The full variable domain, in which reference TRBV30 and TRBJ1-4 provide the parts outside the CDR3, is SQTIHQWPATLVQPVGSPLSLECTVEGTSNPNLYWYRQAAGRGLQLLFYSVGIGQISSEVPQNLSASRPQDRQFILSSKKLLLSDSGFYLCAWSGARSTNEKLFFGSGTQLSVL.